The T cell receptor beta chain under discussion was sequenced for a study of T cell changes during pregnancy in multiple sclerosis. Assay: immunoSEQ multiplex PCR; the TCRdb copy retains only in-frame clones and omits some. The table shows approximately 92,000 clones, with approximately 92% occurring only once. In germline, CDR1 is MNHEY, CDR2 SVGAGI. The CDR3 sequence is 15 residues long. V dropped 6 bases and J dropped 6; count of bases not matched to a gene: 11. This receptor was obtained from a female donor with multiple sclerosis, enrolled in a pregnancy study. The rearrangement links TRBV6-5 to TRBJ1-1; 9 bases align to TRBD1. The sequencing used peripheral blood, collected in the first trimester of pregnancy. CDR3 DNA sequence: TGTGCCAGCAGCTTAAATACAGGGGGCACGGCTGAAGCTTTCTTT. It specifies CASSLNTGGTAEAFF.